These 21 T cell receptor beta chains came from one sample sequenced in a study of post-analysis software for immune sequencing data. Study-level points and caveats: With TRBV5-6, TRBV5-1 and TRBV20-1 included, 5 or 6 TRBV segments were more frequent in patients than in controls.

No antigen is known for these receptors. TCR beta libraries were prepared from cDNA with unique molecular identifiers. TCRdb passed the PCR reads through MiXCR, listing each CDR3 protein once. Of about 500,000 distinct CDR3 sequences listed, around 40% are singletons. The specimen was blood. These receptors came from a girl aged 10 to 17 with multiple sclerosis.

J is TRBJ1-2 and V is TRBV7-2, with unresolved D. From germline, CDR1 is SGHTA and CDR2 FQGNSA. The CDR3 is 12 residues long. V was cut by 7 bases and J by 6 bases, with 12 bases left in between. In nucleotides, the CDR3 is TGTGCCAGCATGAGGGATTTCAATGGCTACACCTTC. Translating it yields CASMRDFNGYTF.

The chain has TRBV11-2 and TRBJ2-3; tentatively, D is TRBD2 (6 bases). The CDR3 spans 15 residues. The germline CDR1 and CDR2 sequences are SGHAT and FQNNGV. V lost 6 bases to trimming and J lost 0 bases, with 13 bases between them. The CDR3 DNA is TGTGCCAGCAGAAACGCGGGAACTAGCACAGATACGCAGTATTTT. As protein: CASRNAGTSTDTQYF.

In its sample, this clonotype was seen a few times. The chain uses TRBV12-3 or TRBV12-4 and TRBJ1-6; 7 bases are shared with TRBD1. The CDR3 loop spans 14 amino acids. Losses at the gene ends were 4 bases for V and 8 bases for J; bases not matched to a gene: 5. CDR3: CASSCAGGDSPLHF. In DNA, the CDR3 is TGTGCCAGCAGTTGTGCAGGGGGTGATTCACCCCTCCACTTT.

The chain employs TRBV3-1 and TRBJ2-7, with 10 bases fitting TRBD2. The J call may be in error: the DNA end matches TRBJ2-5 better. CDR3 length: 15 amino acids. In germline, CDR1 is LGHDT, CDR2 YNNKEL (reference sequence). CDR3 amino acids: CASSQDIAGGVTQYF. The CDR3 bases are TGTGCCAGCAGCCAAGATATAGCGGGAGGAGTGACCCAGTACTTC.

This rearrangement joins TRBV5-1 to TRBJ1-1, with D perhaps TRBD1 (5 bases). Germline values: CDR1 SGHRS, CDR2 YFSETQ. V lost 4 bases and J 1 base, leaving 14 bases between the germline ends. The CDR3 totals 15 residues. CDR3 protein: CASSPTLQENTEAFF. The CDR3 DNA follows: TGCGCCAGCAGCCCAACTCTACAGGAGAACACTGAAGCTTTCTTT.

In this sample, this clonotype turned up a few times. The CDR3 DNA sequence: TGTGCCAGCACCCTAAGCTACGAGCAGTACTTC. It translates to CASTLSYEQYF. This chain connects TRBV12-3 or TRBV12-4 to TRBJ2-7; D call uncertain. V was pared by 7 bases and J by 3 bases, with 7 bases between. The CDR3 extends over 11 amino acids.

The CDR3 spells CSARDTGDKGLYGANVLTF. Written as DNA, the CDR3 is TGCAGTGCTAGAGATACAGGGGACAAGGGGCTCTATGGGGCCAACGTCCTGACTTTC. V gene TRBV20-1 combines with J gene TRBJ2-6, with TRBD1 matching over 7 bases. CDR3 length: 19 residues. Germline trimming cut 0 bases from V and 3 bases from J; bases unmatched to any gene: 14. Germline CDR1 reads DFQATT; CDR2 reads SNEGSKA (reference sequence).

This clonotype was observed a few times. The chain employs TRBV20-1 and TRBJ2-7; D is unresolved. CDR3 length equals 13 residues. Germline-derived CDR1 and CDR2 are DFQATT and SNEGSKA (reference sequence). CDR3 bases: TGCAGGCCCTCCGGTGTAGATACCTACGAGCAGTACTTC. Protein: CRPSGVDTYEQYF.

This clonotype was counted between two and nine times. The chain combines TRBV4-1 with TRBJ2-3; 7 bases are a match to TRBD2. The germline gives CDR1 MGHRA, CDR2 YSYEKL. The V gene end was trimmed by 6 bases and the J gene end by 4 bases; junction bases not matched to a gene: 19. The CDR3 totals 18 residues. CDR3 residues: CASRLREFGGSISDTQYF. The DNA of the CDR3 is TGCGCCAGCAGATTGCGTGAGTTTGGCGGGAGTATCTCAGATACGCAGTATTTT.

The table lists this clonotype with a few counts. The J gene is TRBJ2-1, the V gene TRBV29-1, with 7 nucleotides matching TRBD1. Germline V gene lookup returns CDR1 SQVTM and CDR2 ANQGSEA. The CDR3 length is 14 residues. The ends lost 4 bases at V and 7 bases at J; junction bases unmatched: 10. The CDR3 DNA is TGCAGCGTTGGGCAGACAGGGATACTAAATGAGCAGTTCTTC. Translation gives CSVGQTGILNEQFF.

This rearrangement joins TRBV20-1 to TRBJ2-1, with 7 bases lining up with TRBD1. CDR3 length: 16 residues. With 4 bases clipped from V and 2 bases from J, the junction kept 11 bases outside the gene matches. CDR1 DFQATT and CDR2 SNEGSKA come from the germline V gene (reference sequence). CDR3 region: CSATSVGRGPYNEQFF. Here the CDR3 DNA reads TGCAGTGCTACGAGCGTAGGAAGGGGGCCCTACAATGAGCAGTTCTTC.

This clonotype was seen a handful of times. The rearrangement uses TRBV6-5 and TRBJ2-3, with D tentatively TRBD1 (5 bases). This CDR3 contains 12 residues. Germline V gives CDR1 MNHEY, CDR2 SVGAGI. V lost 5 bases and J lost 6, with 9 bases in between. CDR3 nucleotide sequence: TGTGCCAGCAGTCAGGGTAGGGATACGCAGTATTTT. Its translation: CASSQGRDTQYF.

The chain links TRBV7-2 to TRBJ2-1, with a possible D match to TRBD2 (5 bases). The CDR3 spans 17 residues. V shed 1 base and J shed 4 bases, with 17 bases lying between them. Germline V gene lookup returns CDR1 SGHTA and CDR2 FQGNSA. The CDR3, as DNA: TGTGCCAGCAGCTTAGTTAGAAAAGCGGCACTATACAATGAGCAGTTCTTC. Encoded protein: CASSLVRKAALYNEQFF.

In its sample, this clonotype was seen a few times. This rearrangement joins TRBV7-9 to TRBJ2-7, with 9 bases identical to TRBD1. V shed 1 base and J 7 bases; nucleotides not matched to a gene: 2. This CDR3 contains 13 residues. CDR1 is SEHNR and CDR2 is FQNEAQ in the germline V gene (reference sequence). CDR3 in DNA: TGTGCCAGCAGCTTAGGGGACAGGGATGAGCAGTACTTC. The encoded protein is CASSLGDRDEQYF.

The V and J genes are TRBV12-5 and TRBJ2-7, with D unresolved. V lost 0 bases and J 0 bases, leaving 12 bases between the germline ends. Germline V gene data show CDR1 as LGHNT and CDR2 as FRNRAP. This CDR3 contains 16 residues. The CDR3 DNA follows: TGTGCTAGTGGTTTGGTACTTCGGATACACTCCTACGAGCAGTACTTC. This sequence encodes CASGLVLRIHSYEQYF.

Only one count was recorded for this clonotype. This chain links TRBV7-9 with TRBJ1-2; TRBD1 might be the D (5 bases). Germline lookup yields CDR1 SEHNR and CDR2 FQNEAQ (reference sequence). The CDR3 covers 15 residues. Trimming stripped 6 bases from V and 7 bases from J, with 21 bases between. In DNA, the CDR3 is TGTGCCAGCAGTTTCAACGCCAGGGTATCGGTTGGCTACACCTTC. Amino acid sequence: CASSFNARVSVGYTF.

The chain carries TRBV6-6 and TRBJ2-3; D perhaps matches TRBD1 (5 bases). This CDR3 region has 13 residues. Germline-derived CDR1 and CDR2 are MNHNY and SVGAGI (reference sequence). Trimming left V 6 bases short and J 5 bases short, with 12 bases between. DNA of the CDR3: TGTGCCAGCAGACAGGAGAACATAGATACGCAGTATTTT. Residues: CASRQENIDTQYF.

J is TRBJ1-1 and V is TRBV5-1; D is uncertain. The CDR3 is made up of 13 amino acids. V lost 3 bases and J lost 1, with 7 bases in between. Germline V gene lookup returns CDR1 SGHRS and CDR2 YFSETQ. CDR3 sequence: CASSSDSNTEAFF. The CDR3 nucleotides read TGCGCCAGCAGCTCCGACTCGAACACTGAAGCTTTCTTT.

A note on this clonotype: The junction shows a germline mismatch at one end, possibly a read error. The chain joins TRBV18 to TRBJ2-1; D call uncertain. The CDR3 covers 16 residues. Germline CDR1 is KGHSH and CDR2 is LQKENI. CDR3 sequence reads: CASSPSESRAYNEQLF. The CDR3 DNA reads TGTGCCAGCTCACCTTCGGAGTCTAGGGCCTACAATGAGCAGTTGTTC.

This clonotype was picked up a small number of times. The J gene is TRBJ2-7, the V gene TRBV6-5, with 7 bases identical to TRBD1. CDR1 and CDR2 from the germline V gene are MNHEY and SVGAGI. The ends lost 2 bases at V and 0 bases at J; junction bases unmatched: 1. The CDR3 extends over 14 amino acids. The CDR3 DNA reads TGTGCCAGCAGTTACGGGGACAGCTCCTACGAGCAGTACTTC. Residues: CASSYGDSSYEQYF.

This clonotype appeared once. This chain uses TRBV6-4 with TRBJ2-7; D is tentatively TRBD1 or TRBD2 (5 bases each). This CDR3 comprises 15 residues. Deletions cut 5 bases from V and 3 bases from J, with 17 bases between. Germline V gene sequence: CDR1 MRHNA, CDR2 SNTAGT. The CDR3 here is CASSPGTQSFYEQYF. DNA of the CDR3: TGTGCCAGCAGTCCCGGGACCCAAAGCTTCTACGAGCAGTACTTC.